This T cell receptor beta chain emerged from a study of cytomegalovirus exposure and HLA in healthy donors. The PCR contained 60 Vbeta and 13 Jbeta primers. The assay was immunoSEQ multiplex PCR, and TCRdb's table has in-frame clones only and misses some. The sample contains some 170,000 clones, approximately 80% of which appear only once. There were likely unrecorded immune exposures, though donors were nominally healthy when sampled. V dropped 0 bases and J dropped 8; count of bases not matched to a gene: 11. There are 17 residues in the CDR3. Germline values: CDR1 SGHNT, CDR2 YYREEE (reference sequence). Study results and caveats: Association of a missense DCLRE1C variant with TCR beta V- and J-gene trimming was reported in a later analysis. A later analysis reportedly found fewer N-insertions in an Asian-associated ancestry cluster than the roughly 670-donor mean.

A remark on this clone: Antigen unknown.

The sequenced material came from PBMCs. This TCR was recovered from a man aged 18 to 29 in good health and CMV-seropositive. The rearrangement joins TRBV5-4 to TRBJ2-1, with TRBD2 matching 10 bases. The CDR3 is CASSLGRSGRAVDEQFF. CDR3 DNA sequence: TGTGCCAGCAGCTTGGGAAGGAGCGGGAGGGCCGTCGATGAGCAGTTCTTC.